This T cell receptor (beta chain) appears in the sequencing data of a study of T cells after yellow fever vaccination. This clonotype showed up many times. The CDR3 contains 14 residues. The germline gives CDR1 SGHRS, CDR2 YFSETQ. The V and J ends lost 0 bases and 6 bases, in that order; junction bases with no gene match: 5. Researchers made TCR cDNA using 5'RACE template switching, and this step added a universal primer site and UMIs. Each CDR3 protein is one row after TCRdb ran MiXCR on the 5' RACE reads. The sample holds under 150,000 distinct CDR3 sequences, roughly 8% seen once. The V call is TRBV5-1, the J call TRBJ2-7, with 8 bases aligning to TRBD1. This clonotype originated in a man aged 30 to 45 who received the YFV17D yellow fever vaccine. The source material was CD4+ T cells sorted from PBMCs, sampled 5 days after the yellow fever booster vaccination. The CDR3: CASSLVQGDVEQYF. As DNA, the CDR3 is TGCGCCAGCAGCTTGGTACAGGGGGATGTCGAGCAGTACTTC.